These 26 T cell receptor beta chains were sequenced from one sample in a study of T cell responses to AZD1222 COVID-19 vaccine. The protocol was immunoSEQ multiplex PCR, while the TCRdb copy is restricted to in-frame clones and leaves out a portion. The sample yields 80,000 or so clones, nearly 90% seen once. Sequenced here: peripheral blood, sampled on day 0 of AZD1222 vaccination. These receptors came from an adult in good health.

The chain employs TRBV15 and TRBJ1-5; D gene unclear. Germline assignment: CDR1 LNHNV and CDR2 YYDKDF (reference sequence). The CDR3 runs 18 residues. Trimming cost V 0 bases and J 2 bases, with 17 bases left between them. The CDR3 DNA sequence: TGTGCCACCAGCAGAGACCAAAGAATGGTTAAGGGCAATCAGCCCCAGCATTTT. Its translation: CATSRDQRMVKGNQPQHF.

In this sample, this clone turned up once. This chain links TRBV19 with TRBJ2-3, with 8 bases that match TRBD2. Germline V lookup: CDR1 LNHDA, CDR2 SQIVND (reference sequence). V lost 6 bases and J lost 2; bases outside the gene matches: 7. CDR3 length: 15 residues. DNA of the CDR3: TGTGCCAGTAGCTTCCTAGCGGGTCTCACAGATACGCAGTATTTT. Encoded protein: CASSFLAGLTDTQYF. The variable domain in full, completed from reference TRBV19 and TRBJ2-3, reads DGGITQSPKYLFRKEGQNVTLSCEQNLNHDAMYWYRQDPGQGLRLIYYSQIVNDFQKGDIAEGYSVSREKKESFPLTVTSAQKNPTAFYLCASSFLAGLTDTQYFGPGTRLTVL.

The chain has TRBV2 and TRBJ2-7; D possibly corresponds to TRBD1 (5 bases). This CDR3 has 13 amino acids. V dropped 7 bases and J dropped 5 bases, with 15 bases sitting between them. The germline CDR1 and CDR2 sequences are SNHLY and FYNNEI. CDR3 bases: TGTGCCAGCATACAGGACCACATGAACGAGCAGTACTTC. Protein product: CASIQDHMNEQYF.

CDR3 sequence: CASSRGQLNTEAFF. Written as DNA, the CDR3 is TGTGCCAGTAGTAGGGGACAGTTGAACACTGAAGCTTTCTTT. V usage is TRBV19 and J usage is TRBJ1-1, with 7 nucleotides matching TRBD1. J gave up 0 bases and V 4 bases, and 2 bases lay outside the gene matches. The CDR3 has 14 residues. From germline, CDR1 is LNHDA and CDR2 SQIVND (reference sequence).

This clone was picked up one time. The rearrangement joins TRBV7-9 to TRBJ2-1; 12 nucleotides match TRBD1. Germline V gives CDR1 SEHNR, CDR2 FQNEAQ (reference sequence). This CDR3 region has 18 residues. The V segment lost 6 bases and the J segment 9 bases; nucleotides outside the gene matches: 18. The CDR3 nucleotides are TGTGCCAGCAGTTCTCCCGGGACAGGGGGCAGTCTACATGGTGAGCAGTTCTTC. It translates to CASSSPGTGGSLHGEQFF.

The rearrangement joins TRBV4-2 to TRBJ1-3; the D is unclear. The germline V gene encodes CDR1 LGHNA and CDR2 YNFKEQ. The CDR3 is made up of 14 amino acids. The V gene lost 4 bases and the J gene lost 1 base, with 8 bases spanning the gap. The CDR3, as DNA: TGTGCCAGCAGCCGCCGAGGGTCTGGAAACACCATATATTTT. Translation gives CASSRRGSGNTIYF.

V usage is TRBV12-3 or TRBV12-4 and J usage is TRBJ1-3; no clear D gene. The CDR3 loop spans 13 amino acids. V was shortened by 5 bases and J by 2 bases, with 7 bases between the two germline ends. The CDR3: CASSLTAGNTIYF. Written as DNA, the CDR3 is TGTGCCAGCAGTCTGACCGCTGGAAACACCATATATTTT.

This clone has only one observation. The chain uses TRBV24-1 and TRBJ1-1, with 7 bases matching TRBD1. CDR3 length: 12 residues. Germline values: CDR1 KGHDR, CDR2 SFDVKD. With 4 bases clipped from V and 6 bases from J, the junction kept 1 base outside the gene matches. This CDR3 reads CATSDTGAEAFF. CDR3 nucleotides: TGTGCCACCAGTGACACAGGGGCTGAAGCTTTCTTT.

This chain joins TRBV7-9 and TRBJ1-2; 7 bases are shared with TRBD1. CDR3 length: 11 residues. Per the germline V gene, CDR1 is SEHNR and CDR2 is FQNEAQ (reference sequence). J lost 7 bases, V lost 4 bases, and 0 bases had no gene match. The CDR3 DNA sequence: TGTGCCAGCAGCTCAGGGGGTGGCTACACCTTC. Its translation is CASSSGGGYTF.

The rearrangement joins TRBV27 to TRBJ1-5; tentatively, D is TRBD1 (5 bases). CDR3 size: 15 residues. Germline assignment: CDR1 MNHEY and CDR2 SMNVEV (reference sequence). The V end lost 3 bases, the J end lost 3 bases, and 12 bases lay between the germline ends. The CDR3 sequence is CASSLAQGLNQPQHF. The CDR3 DNA sequence: TGTGCCAGCAGTTTGGCTCAGGGACTCAATCAGCCCCAGCATTTT.

This clone was found once. This chain uses TRBV5-6 with TRBJ1-3; D is unclear. The V end lost 0 bases, the J end lost 0 bases, and 10 bases lay between the germline ends. The germline V gene encodes CDR1 SGHDT and CDR2 YYEEEE. The CDR3 has 16 residues. The CDR3 loop is CASSLEEGPSGNTIYF. CDR3 coding DNA: TGTGCCAGCAGCTTGGAGGAAGGACCCTCTGGAAACACCATATATTTT.

The rearrangement joins TRBV5-1 to TRBJ2-1, with TRBD2 matching over 8 bases. From germline, CDR1 is SGHRS and CDR2 YFSETQ. After removal of 4 bases from V and 9 bases from J, the junction contained 15 bases not matched to a gene. This CDR3 has 16 residues. CDR3 amino acids: CASSPVAGWGSGEQFF. CDR3 DNA: TGCGCCAGCAGCCCGGTAGCGGGATGGGGGTCGGGTGAGCAGTTCTTC. The full variable domain, in which reference TRBV5-1 and TRBJ2-1 provide the parts outside the CDR3, is KAGVTQTPRYLIKTRGQQVTLSCSPISGHRSVSWYQQTPGQGLQFLFEYFSETQRNKGNFPGRFSGRQFSNSRSEMNVSTLELGDSALYLCASSPVAGWGSGEQFFGPGTRLTVL.

V is TRBV24-1 and J is TRBJ2-7; D ambiguous. The ends were cut back, 5 bases at V and 3 bases at J, with 4 bases in the middle. Germline assignment: CDR1 KGHDR and CDR2 SFDVKD. The CDR3 has 11 residues. CDR3 nucleotide sequence: TGTGCCACCAGTGGTGGCTACGAGCAGTACTTC. Its protein product is CATSGGYEQYF.

This chain links TRBV10-3 with TRBJ1-2; tentative D call: TRBD1 (6 bases). Looked up from germline, CDR1 is ENHRY and CDR2 is SYGVKD. The V end lost 3 bases, the J end lost 3 bases, and 11 bases lay between the germline ends. The CDR3 extends over 14 amino acids. CDR3 in amino acids: CAISEGGIYYGYTF. CDR3 sequence (DNA): TGTGCCATCAGTGAAGGGGGGATTTACTATGGCTACACCTTC.

The chain has TRBV2 and TRBJ2-6; possible D gene TRBD1, 7 bases. The germline CDR1 and CDR2 sequences are SNHLY and FYNNEI. V lost 6 bases and J lost 1, with 13 bases in between. CDR3 size: 16 residues. The chain's CDR3 is CASSRGVISGANVLTF. The CDR3 region has the DNA TGTGCCAGCAGCAGGGGGGTGATTTCTGGGGCCAACGTCCTGACTTTC.

The CDR3 is CASSQRGRQETQYF. CDR3 bases: TGTGCCAGCAGCCAAAGGGGCAGACAGGAGACCCAGTACTTC. V gene TRBV3-1 (or the pseudogene TRBV3-2) combines with J gene TRBJ2-5; D is perhaps TRBD1 (5 bases). The CDR3 contains 14 residues. V shed 2 bases and J shed 5 bases, with 12 bases lying between them. The germline gives CDR1 LGHDT, CDR2 YNNKEL (reference sequence).

The rearrangement uses TRBV5-1 and TRBJ1-2; D ambiguous. V was pared by 4 bases and J by 4 bases, with 8 bases between. The CDR3 spans 12 residues. Germline loops: CDR1 SGHRS, CDR2 YFSETQ. The CDR3 nucleotides read TGCGCCAGCAGCGCCGACGGCTATGGCTACACCTTC. It encodes CASSADGYGYTF.

This clone was observed a single time. V gene TRBV19 combines with J gene TRBJ2-1; no reliable D call. Trimming removed 4 bases from V and 1 base from J, with 8 bases in between. Germline assignment: CDR1 LNHDA and CDR2 SQIVND (reference sequence). The CDR3 runs 14 residues. CDR3 loop: CASSNLGSYNEQFF. CDR3 coding DNA: TGTGCCAGTAGTAACTTGGGGTCCTACAATGAGCAGTTCTTC.

The chain carries TRBV10-3 and TRBJ1-1; 9 bases align to TRBD1. Germline V lookup: CDR1 ENHRY, CDR2 SYGVKD. The CDR3 has 16 residues. V shed 2 bases, J shed 7 bases, and the junction held 11 bases outside the gene matches. CDR3 amino acids: CAISETRPGQGDEAFF. The DNA of the CDR3 is TGTGCCATCAGTGAGACACGGCCGGGACAGGGTGATGAAGCTTTCTTT.

This chain connects TRBV10-3 to TRBJ2-2; TRBD2 aligns across 7 bases. V lost 2 bases to trimming and J lost 0 bases; unmatched junction nucleotides: 9. The CDR3 has 18 residues. From germline, CDR1 is ENHRY and CDR2 SYGVKD. As DNA, the CDR3 is TGTGCCATCAGTGAGGCACAACTAGCGAACTCGAACACCGGGGAGCTGTTTTTT. Protein sequence: CAISEAQLANSNTGELFF.

V usage is TRBV3-1 (or the pseudogene TRBV3-2) and J usage is TRBJ2-1, with 9 bases matching TRBD2. The V segment lost 1 base and the J segment 5 bases; nucleotides outside the gene matches: 3. CDR3 length equals 15 residues. Germline CDR1 and CDR2: LGHDT and YNNKEL (reference sequence). CDR3 residues: CASSQGAGGDNEQFF. DNA of the CDR3: TGTGCCAGCAGCCAAGGTGCGGGAGGGGACAATGAGCAGTTCTTC.

This sequence joins TRBV7-9 and TRBJ2-7; D remains unclear. V was pared by 2 bases and J by 7 bases, with 9 bases between. This CDR3 spans 12 amino acids. Germline CDR1 is SEHNR and CDR2 is FQNEAQ (reference sequence). The CDR3 region has the DNA TGTGCCAGCAGCTTACAACCTTTGGAGCAGTACTTC. Residues: CASSLQPLEQYF.

The chain carries TRBV4-1 and TRBJ2-2, with D tentatively TRBD1 (6 bases). V was trimmed by 4 bases and J by 1 base, leaving 10 bases between them. Germline values: CDR1 MGHRA, CDR2 YSYEKL. The CDR3 has 15 amino acids. The CDR3: CASSPADRNTGELFF. The CDR3 DNA is TGCGCCAGCAGCCCAGCGGACAGGAACACCGGGGAGCTGTTTTTT.

The chain couples TRBV15 to TRBJ1-2; D remains ambiguous. The germline gives CDR1 LNHNV, CDR2 YYDKDF (reference sequence). This CDR3 is 12 amino acids long. V lost 0 bases to trimming and J lost 7 bases, with 6 bases between them. CDR3 sequence: CATSRDRIGYTF. CDR3 DNA: TGTGCCACCAGCAGAGATCGGATTGGCTACACCTTC.

The CDR3 DNA sequence: TGTGCCAGCAGCTTAGGCCCCACAGGGATTCCCAATCAGCCCCAGCATTTT. Its protein product is CASSLGPTGIPNQPQHF. The chain couples TRBV7-6 to TRBJ1-5; a weak D match, TRBD1 (6 bases). V was cut by 1 base and J by 3 bases, with 16 bases left in between. The CDR3 is made up of 17 amino acids. CDR1 is SGHVS and CDR2 is FNYEAQ in the germline V gene.

The V and J genes are TRBV19 and TRBJ2-7, with TRBD2 matching over 14 bases. Germline V CDR1 and CDR2: LNHDA, SQIVND (reference sequence). The CDR3 totals 16 residues. V gave up 5 bases and J gave up 4 bases; unmatched junction bases: 7. The CDR3 spells CASSSGLAGVGYEQYF. Here the CDR3 DNA reads TGTGCCAGTAGTTCGGGACTAGCGGGAGTGGGTTACGAGCAGTACTTC.